This T cell receptor beta chain appears in the sequencing data of a study of radiotherapy plus CTLA-4 blockade in lung cancer. Produced via immunoSEQ multiplex PCR; TCRdb's table is partial and in-frame only. The data contain approximately 46,000 clones, roughly 81% of them singletons. Notes on the study in general: Early blood T cell clone dynamics, with interferon-beta, were reported to best predict response. TCR clones of tumor origin grew in blood after radiotherapy plus ipilimumab.

J was trimmed by 3 bases and V by 6 bases; bases with no gene match: 3. This CDR3 region has 15 residues. Germline V gene sequence: CDR1 MNHEY, CDR2 SVGAGI. Focal radiation plus CTLA-4 blockade with ipilimumab was administered to patients who had chemo-refractory metastatic non-small-cell lung cancer. Points on this clone: Its antigen is not known.

The source was peripheral blood, collected from a patient treated with radiotherapy plus ipilimumab. This chain connects TRBV6-5 to TRBJ2-5; 14 nucleotides match TRBD2. The sequence was obtained from a human donor with non-small cell lung cancer whose response to radiotherapy plus ipilimumab could not be evaluated. The DNA for the CDR3 is TGTGCCAGCAGCAAGGGACTAGCGGGAGAAGAGACCCAGTACTTC. Its translation: CASSKGLAGEETQYF.